Listed below are T cell receptor beta chains from one sample, sequenced in a study of blood T cells in healthy people across ages. TCRdb reanalysed the 5' RACE reads using MiXCR and keeps one entry per CDR3 protein. In the table there are 1.5 million to 2 million distinct CDR3 sequences, under 30% of which are singletons. The sample taken for sequencing was blood. These receptors all come from a woman aged 30 to 39 in good health. CDR3s include the opening cysteine and the closing phenylalanine or tryptophan. A D gene is named only where the DNA matches it firmly. A clone size is listed for some rows: how often the clone was seen (once, few, many), or a class if it is expanded.

TRBJ1-5,many,.,TRBV12-3/TRBV12-4,TGTGCCAGCGGAAATAATCAGCCCCAGCATTTT,CASGNNQPQHF
TRBJ2-1,few,TRBD1,TRBV7-2,TGTGCCAGCAGCTTAGACAGGGGCCCCCCACGGTTCTTC,CASSLDRGPPRFF
TRBJ2-7,once,.,TRBV20-1,TGCAGTGCCCTTAAAGGCGGGCTGTCCTACAATGAGCAGTACTTC,CSALKGGLSYNEQYF
TRBJ1-3,once,.,TRBV11-2,TGTGCCAGCAGCTTATGGACCGAAAATTCTGGAAACACCATATATTTT,CASSLWTENSGNTIYF
TRBJ1-2,.,.,TRBV4-3,TGCGCCAGCAGCGGGCGGGCGGGGAAGGTTGGCTACACCTTC,CASSGRAGKVGYTF
TRBJ1-1,.,TRBD1,TRBV6-5,TGTGCCAGCACTAAGCCTGGGACAGTCCTCACTGAAGCTTTCTTT,CASTKPGTVLTEAFF
TRBJ1-3,.,TRBD1,TRBV6-5,TGTGCCAGCAGTTACTCAGGACAGGGAAGCTCTGGAAACACCATATATTTT,CASSYSGQGSSGNTIYF
TRBJ1-6,few,.,TRBV6-6,TGTGCCAGCACCGACAGAGGTTTGGCTAATTCACCCCTCCACTTT,CASTDRGLANSPLHF
TRBJ1-5,.,.,TRBV19,TGTGCCGGTAGTACAACGCGGGGCAATCAGCCCCAGCATTTT,CAGSTTRGNQPQHF
TRBJ1-1,.,.,TRBV10-1,TGCGCCAGCAGTGACCGGGAAGACAAAGCTGAAGCTTTCTTT,CASSDREDKAEAFF
TRBJ2-1,few,.,TRBV29-1,TGCAGCGTTGAAGATCAGGGAGATGAGCAGTTCTTC,CSVEDQGDEQFF
TRBJ1-4,.,.,TRBV2,TGTGCCAGCAGTGACCCCCCAGGACTAAATGAAAAACTGTTTTTT,CASSDPPGLNEKLFF